The clone carrying this TCR beta chain has at least ten counts. The antigen remains undetermined. TCRdb reanalysed the reads using MiXCR and keeps one entry per CDR3 protein. The sample yields roughly 77,000 distinct CDR3 sequences, under 4.5% seen once. The germline gives CDR1 SNHLY, CDR2 FYNNEI. Trimming removed 3 bases at V and 0 bases at J, with 5 bases between. CDR3 length: 13 residues. The sample belongs to a study of T cell repertoires in cytomegalovirus infection. General study points: Clonotypes of TCR beta that were HLA-C-restricted and CMV-specific dominated the ex vivo response. Cumulative public TCR beta family frequency identified carriers of CMV plus the relevant HLA.

The sequenced sample consisted of PBMCs. V usage is TRBV2 and J usage is TRBJ1-1; no clear D gene. This clonotype was obtained from a human donor in good health (CMV status not recorded). Some clones in this sample may be carry-over from other donors' samples. This chain's CDR3 is CASSDQVNTEAFF. The CDR3 DNA follows: TGTGCCAGCAGTGACCAGGTGAACACTGAAGCTTTCTTT. The whole variable domain, remainder taken from reference TRBV2 and TRBJ1-1, is EPEVTQTPSHQVTQMGQEVILRCVPISNHLYFYWYRQILGQKVEFLVSFYNNEISEKSEIFDDQFSVERPDGSNFTLKIRSTKLEDSAMYFCASSDQVNTEAFFGQGTRLTVV.